Shown below are 12 T cell receptor beta chains from a single sample sequenced in a study of blood T cell repertoires in COVID-19. TCRdb's table, derived via immunoSEQ multiplex PCR, lists solely in-frame clones and lacks some. The sample carries roughly 100,000 clones, about 85% recorded once. Sequencing input: peripheral blood. The receptors stem from a man aged 45-65 years with acute or convalescent COVID-19.

This clone was seen just once. This chain joins TRBV10-3 and TRBJ1-1; 9 nucleotides align to TRBD1. Germline V lookup: CDR1 ENHRY, CDR2 SYGVKD. The ends lost 3 bases at V and 7 bases at J; junction bases unmatched: 6. The CDR3 totals 14 residues. The DNA for the CDR3 is TGTGCCATCAGTGAAGATCTGGGACAGGGTGAAGCTTTCTTT. Translating gives CAISEDLGQGEAFF.

The count of this clone is one. The chain employs TRBV2 and TRBJ1-3; D might be TRBD1 (6 bases). Germline assignment: CDR1 SNHLY and CDR2 FYNNEI. V was cut by 4 bases and J by 5 bases, with 12 bases left in between. This CDR3 contains 14 residues. The CDR3 loop is CASSVGQSRNTIYF. CDR3 nucleotide sequence: TGTGCCAGCAGTGTCGGACAGAGCAGAAACACCATATATTTT.

The chain is built from TRBV12-5 and TRBJ2-2, with a tentative D call TRBD1 (6 bases). The CDR3 contains 15 residues. The V end was cut by 7 bases, the J end by 0 bases, with 12 bases between. From germline, CDR1 is LGHNT and CDR2 FRNRAP. The CDR3 loop reads CASVQDSPNTGELFF. The CDR3 coding sequence is TGTGCTAGTGTTCAGGACAGCCCGAACACCGGGGAGCTGTTTTTT.

The DNA for the CDR3 is TGTGCCAGCAGCCGCGGAGGGTACGAGCAGTACTTC. This sequence encodes CASSRGGYEQYF. The chain employs TRBV6-2 or TRBV6-3 and TRBJ2-7, with a tentative D call TRBD2 (6 bases). The CDR3 is made up of 12 amino acids. Looked up from germline, CDR1 is MNHEY and CDR2 is SVGEGT. V was shortened by 6 bases and J by 4 bases, with 10 bases between the two germline ends.

The chain links TRBV5-5 to TRBJ1-5; TRBD1 matches 7 bases. V shed 4 bases and J 1 base; nucleotides not matched to a gene: 2. This CDR3 is 14 amino acids long. In germline, CDR1 is SGHKS, CDR2 YYEKEE (reference sequence). The CDR3, as DNA: TGTGCCAGCAGCCCACAGGGGAGCAATCAGCCCCAGCATTTT. It specifies CASSPQGSNQPQHF.

The chain uses TRBV14 and TRBJ1-1; 7 bases align to TRBD1. The CDR3 length is 15 residues. The germline V gene has CDR1 SGHDN and CDR2 FVKESK. V shed 4 bases and J 3 bases; nucleotides not matched to a gene: 8. CDR3 in DNA: TGTGCCAGCAGCCCCAGGGGGTACCGGGACACTGAAGCTTTCTTT. This sequence encodes CASSPRGYRDTEAFF.

This clone showed up just a few times. This chain uses TRBV10-3 with TRBJ1-1; no clear D gene. CDR1 and CDR2 from the germline V gene are ENHRY and SYGVKD. The CDR3 covers 14 residues. V was cut by 2 bases and J by 3 bases, with 10 bases left in between. CDR3 nucleotide sequence: TGTGCCATCAGTGAGGGAAAGAGGGACACTGAAGCTTTCTTT. It is translated as CAISEGKRDTEAFF.

The chain links TRBV25-1 to TRBJ1-1; 7 bases fit TRBD1. CDR3 length: 15 residues. Germline trimming cut 2 bases from V and 3 bases from J; bases unmatched to any gene: 6. Germline V gives CDR1 MGHDK, CDR2 SYGVNS. The CDR3 protein is CASSEPHRGYTEAFF. The CDR3 nucleotides read TGTGCCAGCAGTGAACCCCACAGGGGTTACACTGAAGCTTTCTTT.

The V call is TRBV28, the J call TRBJ2-7, with D possibly matching TRBD1 (6 bases). Between the trimmed V and J ends, which lost 3 bases and 2 bases, there was a span of 14 bases. The CDR3 extends over 15 amino acids. The germline V gene has CDR1 MDHEN and CDR2 SYDVKM. The CDR3 reads CASSFIGGITYEQYF. CDR3 DNA: TGTGCCAGCAGTTTCATTGGGGGCATCACCTACGAGCAGTACTTC.

The V gene is TRBV10-2, the J gene TRBJ2-7; TRBD2 agrees at 7 bases. This CDR3 is built from 15 residues. The V gene end was trimmed by 0 bases and the J gene end by 0 bases; junction bases not matched to a gene: 2. Germline CDR1 reads WSHSY; CDR2 reads SAAADI. CDR3 sequence: CASSESAGASYEQYF. The CDR3 coding sequence is TGCGCCAGCAGTGAGTCGGCGGGAGCCTCCTACGAGCAGTACTTC.

CDR3 sequence reads: CASSGTGSSYNSPLHF. The CDR3 DNA is TGTGCCAGCAGCGGTACAGGGAGCTCCTATAATTCACCCCTCCACTTT. The chain joins TRBV2 to TRBJ1-6; maybe TRBD1 (6 bases). This CDR3 is 16 amino acids long. Germline-derived CDR1 and CDR2 are SNHLY and FYNNEI. V lost 6 bases, J lost 0 bases, and 12 bases lay in between.

The chain combines TRBV7-2 with TRBJ1-6; D is perhaps TRBD1 (5 bases). Germline V gene lookup returns CDR1 SGHTA and CDR2 FQGNSA. Deletions cut 5 bases from V and 9 bases from J, with 14 bases between. The CDR3 is made up of 14 amino acids. The CDR3 spells CASSPSQGISPLHF. CDR3 coding DNA: TGTGCCAGCAGCCCCTCGCAGGGCATTTCACCCCTCCACTTT.